This TCR beta chain appears in the sequencing data of a study of CD4 T cells in relation to SARS-CoV-2 and coronaviruses. Looking at the study overall: Convalescent patients had median age roughly 37 years, range roughly 21 to 75. Crossreactive spike epitopes shared across donors were mapped to their HLA restriction.

As concerns this clone: Its target is unknown.

CDR1 SNHLY and CDR2 FYNNEI come from the germline V gene. The CDR3 loop spans 17 amino acids. V dropped 6 bases and J dropped 2; count of bases not matched to a gene: 12. Data came from immunoSEQ multiplex PCR; TCRdb stores just in-frame clones and leaves some out. The data hold tens of thousands of clones, with 77% observed a single time. Sorted naive or memory CD4+ cells met CEF peptides for 9 to 11 days. Findings of the study overall: Each donor contributed either pre-pandemic or post-infection samples, not both.

Material for sequencing was memory CD4+ T cells from PBMCs, cultured in vitro. The sequence was collected from an adult with COVID-19. J is TRBJ2-2 and V is TRBV2; 7 bases are shared with TRBD2. The CDR3 reads CASRAPFSGVNTGELFF. The CDR3 bases are TGTGCCAGCAGGGCGCCCTTCAGCGGGGTAAACACCGGGGAGCTGTTTTTT.